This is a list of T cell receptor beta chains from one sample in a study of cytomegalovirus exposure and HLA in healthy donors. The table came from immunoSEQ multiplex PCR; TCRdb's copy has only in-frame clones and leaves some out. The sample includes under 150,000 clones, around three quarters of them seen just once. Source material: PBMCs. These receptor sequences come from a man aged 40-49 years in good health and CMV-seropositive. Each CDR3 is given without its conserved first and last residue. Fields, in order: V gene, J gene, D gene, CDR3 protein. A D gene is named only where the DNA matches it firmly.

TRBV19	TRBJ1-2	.	ASSRTSQGYT
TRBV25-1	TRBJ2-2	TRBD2	ASSEQRGNTGELF
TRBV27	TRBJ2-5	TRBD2	ASKRDFGGYQETQY
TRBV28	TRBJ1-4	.	ASSLSELEGGKLF
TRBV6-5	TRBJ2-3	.	ASRNHGLLDTQY
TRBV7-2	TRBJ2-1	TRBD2	ASSAWRGGIYNEQF
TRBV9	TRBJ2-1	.	ASSPPSRGEQF
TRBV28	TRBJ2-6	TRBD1	ASRPGTGYFGANVLT
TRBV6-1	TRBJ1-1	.	ASSWQGNTGAF
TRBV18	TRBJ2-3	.	ASSPRSPPDTQY
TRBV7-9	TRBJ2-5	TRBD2	ASSLVGAASGMGETQY
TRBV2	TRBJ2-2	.	ASRQGSNGELF
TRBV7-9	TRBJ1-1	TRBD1	ASSPGGTLSTEAF
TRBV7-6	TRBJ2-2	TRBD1	ASSSGTGVFGELF
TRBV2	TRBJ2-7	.	ASSEAGNLIGYEQY
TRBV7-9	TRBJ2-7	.	ASSPQGRVHEQY
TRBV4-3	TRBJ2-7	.	ASSQDHRVTEEQY
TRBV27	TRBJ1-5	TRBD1	ASSPDRAPNQPQH
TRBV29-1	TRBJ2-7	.	SVTKAGPEQY
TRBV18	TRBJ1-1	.	ASSPGQLMNTEAF
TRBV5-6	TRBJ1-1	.	ASSLAQAVLRTEAF
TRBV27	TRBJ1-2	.	ASSLREDYGYT
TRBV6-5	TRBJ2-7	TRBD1	ASSYSGQGNEQY
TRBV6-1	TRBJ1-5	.	ASTLGDTSNQPQH
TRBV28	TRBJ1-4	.	ASSPPGLAEKLF